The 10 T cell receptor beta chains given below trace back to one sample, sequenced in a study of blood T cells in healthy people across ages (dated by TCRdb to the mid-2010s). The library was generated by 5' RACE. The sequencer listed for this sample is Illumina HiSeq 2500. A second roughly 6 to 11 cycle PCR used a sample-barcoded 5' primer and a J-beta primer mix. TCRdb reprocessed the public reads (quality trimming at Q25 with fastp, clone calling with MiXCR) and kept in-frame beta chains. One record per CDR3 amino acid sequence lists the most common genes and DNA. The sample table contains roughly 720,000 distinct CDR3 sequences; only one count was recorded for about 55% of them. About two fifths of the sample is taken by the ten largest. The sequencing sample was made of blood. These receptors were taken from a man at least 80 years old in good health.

The CDR3 DNA reads as TGTGCCAGCAGCCAAGAGCGCCAGGGAATTATGGGGCAGTACTTC. As protein: CASSQERQGIMGQYF. The chain has TRBV3-1 and TRBJ2-5; possibly TRBD1 for D (5 bases). Trimming removed 0 bases from V and 11 bases from J, with 19 bases in between. From germline, CDR1 is LGHDT and CDR2 YNNKEL (reference sequence). The CDR3 spans 15 residues.

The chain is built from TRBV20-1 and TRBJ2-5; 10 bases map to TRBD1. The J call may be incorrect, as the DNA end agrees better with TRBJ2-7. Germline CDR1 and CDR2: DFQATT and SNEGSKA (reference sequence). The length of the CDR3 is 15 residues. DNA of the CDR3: TGCAGTGCTAGAGAGTGGACAGGGGGTCAAGTCGAGCAGTACTTC. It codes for CSAREWTGGQVEQYF.

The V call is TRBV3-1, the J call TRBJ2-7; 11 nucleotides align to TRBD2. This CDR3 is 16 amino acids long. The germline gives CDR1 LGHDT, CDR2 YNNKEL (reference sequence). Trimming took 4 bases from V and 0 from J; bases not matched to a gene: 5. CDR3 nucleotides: TGTGCCAGCAGCCGCCGACTAGCGGGACCCTCCTACGAGCAGTACTTC. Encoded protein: CASSRRLAGPSYEQYF.

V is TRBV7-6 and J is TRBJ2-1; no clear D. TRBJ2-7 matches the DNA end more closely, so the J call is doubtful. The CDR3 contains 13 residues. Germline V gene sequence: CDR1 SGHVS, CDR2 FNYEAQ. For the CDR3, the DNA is TGTGCCAGCAGCTTAGCGGACGGCTACGAGCAGTACTTC. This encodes CASSLADGYEQYF.

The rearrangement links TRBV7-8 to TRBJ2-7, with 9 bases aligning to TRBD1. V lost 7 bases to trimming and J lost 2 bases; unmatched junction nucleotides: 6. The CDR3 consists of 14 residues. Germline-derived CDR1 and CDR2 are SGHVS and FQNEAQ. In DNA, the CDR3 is TGTGCCAGCAACCTACAGGGGGCCGCCTACGAGCAGTACTTC. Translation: CASNLQGAAYEQYF.

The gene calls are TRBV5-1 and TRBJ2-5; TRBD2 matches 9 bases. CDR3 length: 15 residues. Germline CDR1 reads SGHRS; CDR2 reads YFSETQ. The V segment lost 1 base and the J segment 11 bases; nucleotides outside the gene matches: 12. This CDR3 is CASSLWGSGSGEQYF. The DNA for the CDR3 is TGCGCCAGCAGCTTGTGGGGTAGCGGGAGTGGAGAGCAGTACTTC.

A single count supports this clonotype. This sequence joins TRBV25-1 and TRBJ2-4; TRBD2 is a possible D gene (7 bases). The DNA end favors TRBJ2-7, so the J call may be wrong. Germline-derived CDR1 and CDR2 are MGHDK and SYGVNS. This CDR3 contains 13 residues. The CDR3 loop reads CASGRGQSFEQYF. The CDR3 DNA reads TGTGCCAGCGGGAGGGGACAATCATTCGAGCAGTACTTC.

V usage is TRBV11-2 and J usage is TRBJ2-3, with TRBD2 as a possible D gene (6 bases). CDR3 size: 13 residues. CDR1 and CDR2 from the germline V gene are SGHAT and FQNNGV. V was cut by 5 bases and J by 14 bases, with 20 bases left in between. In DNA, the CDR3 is TGTGCCAGCAGCACCACCTTCGGGGGACGGGCGTATTTT. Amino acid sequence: CASSTTFGGRAYF.

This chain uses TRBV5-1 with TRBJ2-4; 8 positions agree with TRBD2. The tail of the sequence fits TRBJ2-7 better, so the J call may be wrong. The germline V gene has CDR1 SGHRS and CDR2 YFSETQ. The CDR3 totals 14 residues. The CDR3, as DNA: TGCGCCAGCGCCTTTGCGGGGGGCGGCTACGAGCAGTACTTC. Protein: CASAFAGGGYEQYF.

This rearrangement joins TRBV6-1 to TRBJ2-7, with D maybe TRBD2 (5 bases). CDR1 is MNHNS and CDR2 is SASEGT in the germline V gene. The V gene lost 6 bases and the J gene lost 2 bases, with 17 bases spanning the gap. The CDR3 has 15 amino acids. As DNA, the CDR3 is TGTGCCAGCAGAGACTTCCCGGCGGGCCCCTACGAGCAGTACTTC. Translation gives CASRDFPAGPYEQYF.